This T cell receptor (beta chain) was identified in a study of beta chain features in type 1 diabetes (dated by TCRdb to the late 2010s). Broadly, across the study: Patients and healthy donors did not differ in mean age, gender distribution, total cell number or subset yield. Regulatory and stem cell-like memory subsets were isolated from only 8 patients and 8 healthy donors, whereas naive and central memory subsets came from all 30 or so donors. A total of about 100,000,000 sorted cells were examined across all samples, and RNA yield correlated strongly with the number of cells per subset. In the study, TCRB repertoires of sorted circulating CD4+ T cell subsets from recently diagnosed type 1 diabetes patients were compared with those of matched healthy donors.

This clone was observed a handful of times. This clone's antigen is unknown. No per-base quality is available; no much larger clone lies one base away. Beyond this particular receptor, the publication reports: Because cDNA rather than genomic DNA was sequenced, highly expressing activated cells could have been over-represented, although no difference in activation and CD3 levels was found between groups. The naive, central memory and regulatory TCRB repertoires appeared to resemble one another more closely among patients than among healthy donors. In all four CD4+ subsets, TCRB CDR3 length was moderately but significantly shorter in type 1 diabetes patients. At VDJ recombination sites, patients with type 1 diabetes made fewer insertions and deleted more nucleotides, a pattern implying thymic rearrangement abnormalities. PCR may preferentially amplify shorter templates, but because patient and control samples were amplified and corrected together, any resulting skew would affect both groups equally. Because small numbers of individuals were included in the HLA sub-analyses, any influence of HLA type on TCRB rearrangement was left unresolved.

V drops 2 bases and J drops 6 bases, leaving 15 bases in between. From cysteine to phenylalanine, the CDR3 is 15 amino acids long. The CDR3 DNA has 45 bases and is translated from base 1. Based on the germline V gene, the CDR1 and CDR2 sequences are MNHEY and SVGAGI. Each donor gave one peripheral blood draw, averaging about 120 mL, which was collected into heparinised tubes. Naive, central memory, regulatory and stem cell-like memory CD4+ T cells were sorted on a BD FACSAria II using a panel including CD45RO, CCR7, CD25, CD127, CD95 and CD27. A purity above 95% was achieved for all sorted populations. PBMCs were isolated immediately by Lymphoprep density gradient centrifugation and stained directly without culture. Samples were stained and sorted in pairs, with one healthy donor and one patient per experiment, so that batch effects were minimized. The entire isolated RNA was reverse transcribed using the High Capacity cDNA Reverse Transcription Kit, and thus expressed TCRB transcripts were sequenced. Deep immunoSEQ sequencing was performed on naive, central memory and regulatory T cell samples, with an average of roughly 3.6 million total reads per sample. Sorted cells were lysed in RLT buffer, and RNA was extracted using DNase-treated RNeasy Micro or Mini kits according to cell number. Each cell subset was processed separately to prevent cross-contamination, with patient and healthy donor samples processed together. The immunoSEQ multiplex PCR was used to amplify TCRB sequences from cDNA, yielding 87-bp fragments that span the CDR3 region. The amplicons were sequenced using the Illumina HiSeq platform. On the authors' methods: PCR bias was computationally corrected using synthetic template baselines, reads within Hamming distance 2 were collapsed, and singletons that could not be merged were discarded. Reads were aligned against IMGT to assign V, D and J genes, CDR3 length and insertions or deletions at six rearrangement sites. Within each subset, clonotype counts were normalized to sorted cell number, and only after that were true diversity and Gini coefficients computed with the tcR R package. Repertoire sharing was quantified using the overlap coefficient calculated on TCRB nucleotide sequences. Out-of-frame TCRB sequences from naive cells were analyzed to stand in for the pre-selection repertoire. In TCRdb, the immuneACCESS table is reduced to in-frame sequences with V and J assigned. These tables do not hold every clone; where another copy was compared, an unresolved V gene accounts for under half, and the others remain unexplained. From that table come the V and J calls and clone size; the DNA was used to work out D and trimming. For this sample there are about 700,000 clones; about an eighth appear just once. The top ten clones comprise 0.022% of the sample.

Input material: naive CD4+ T cells from blood. This specimen's cell subset or site label, interpreted: true naive CD4+ T cells. The TCR comes from a man in his late teens or twenties with type 1 diabetes. The rearranged chain carries TRBV6-5 and TRBJ2-3; the D segment is perhaps TRBD1 or TRBD2, each sharing 5 matched bases. The nucleotides read TGTGCCAGCAGTTACCTAGGTGGGGGACGGGATACGCAGTATTTT. The encoded protein is CASSYLGGGRDTQYF.